This TCR beta chain was sequenced during a study of a mutant IDH1 vaccine in newly diagnosed glioma. Study in general: Vaccination followed radiotherapy alone by 4-6 weeks, or accompanied temozolomide cycles. The therapy given earlier, which was standard therapy, consisted of radiotherapy, temozolomide, or both, and most of the patients received both.

Findings and caveats of the study: Pseudoprogression seemed unrelated to changes in top peripheral T cell clonotypes.

Turning to this clone: Its antigen is still unknown.

Time point noted: week 11, during vaccination. Mutant IDH1 20-mer peptide, at 300 ug, made up each vaccine dose, with topical imiquimod. New WHO grade 3 or 4 IDH1-mutant, ATRX-lost astrocytomas were present in all donors. The germline CDR1 and CDR2 sequences are SGHNT and YYREEE (reference sequence). The CDR3 runs to 17 residues. Trimming removed 0 bases from V and 2 bases from J; junction bases left unmatched: 3. Here immunoSEQ multiplex PCR was the method, and the copy in TCRdb shows in-frame clones only, minus some. Of over 55,000 clones in the sample, 70% to 85% were seen once. The specimen comprised PBMCs, sampled from a glioma patient whose treatment included an IDH1 peptide vaccine. This TCR derives from a man aged 25 to 40 with glioma. V is TRBV5-4 and J is TRBJ2-2, with 11 bases matching TRBD2. CDR3 amino acids: CASSLGLAGTNTGELFF. Written as DNA, the CDR3 is TGTGCCAGCAGCTTGGGACTAGCGGGAACTAACACCGGGGAGCTGTTTTTT.